This T cell receptor (beta chain) was retrieved from a study of PD-L1 blockade in urothelial cancer. Study overall: Typically, measured as a median, blood samples had 150,000 or so T cells.

The CDR3 sequence is 14 residues long. V shed 4 bases and J shed 4 bases, with 13 bases lying between them. CDR1 is KGHSH and CDR2 is LQKENI in the germline V gene. Time point reported: pretreatment peripheral blood. Patients were diagnosed with urothelial carcinoma, either locally advanced or metastatic. TCRdb's copy holds only in-frame clones and misses some; the assay was immunoSEQ multiplex PCR. The sample comprises over 30,000 clones, approximately 84% of which are singletons, and around a sixth rests with the top ten. The rearrangement joins TRBV18 to TRBJ1-2; D is uncertain. This specimen was PBMCs, taken around atezolizumab (anti-PD-L1) treatment. This sequence originates from a man between 60 and 75 years old with urothelial cancer. For the CDR3, the DNA is TGTGCCAGCTCACTAGCGGCATACGGCTATGGCTACACCTTC. Protein: CASSLAAYGYGYTF.